The 19 T cell receptor beta chains listed next were all sequenced from one sample in a study of identifying expanded T cells in peripheral blood. The table came from immunoSEQ multiplex PCR; TCRdb's copy has only in-frame clones and leaves some out. The data hold approximately 140,000 clones, with around 88% observed a single time. Sequenced: blood. The source of these receptors is a person aged 18 to 69 in good health.

CDR3 DNA sequence: TGTGCCAGCAGTGAGGGGGCTCCAGATACGCAGTATTTT. Its protein is CASSEGAPDTQYF. The chain joins TRBV7-3 to TRBJ2-3; 7 bases match TRBD1. CDR1 and CDR2 (germline): SGHTA, FQGTGA. Trimming at V came to 6 bases and at J to 4 bases, leaving 4 bases not matched to a gene. The length of the CDR3 is 13 residues.

The J gene is TRBJ2-1, the V gene TRBV25-1, with D perhaps TRBD1 or TRBD2 (6 bases each). The CDR3 extends over 13 amino acids. V was shortened by 5 bases and J by 9 bases, with 14 bases between the two germline ends. Per germline, CDR1 MGHDK and CDR2 SYGVNS. Here the CDR3 DNA reads TGTGCCAGCAGTACGGGGGCCACAAGTGAGCAGTTCTTC. It encodes CASSTGATSEQFF. Based on the CDR3 plus reference TRBV25-1 and TRBJ2-1, the full variable domain is EADIYQTPRYLVIGTGKKITLECSQTMGHDKMYWYQQDPGMELHLIHYSYGVNSTEKGDLSSESTVSRIRTEHFPLTLESARPSHTSQYLCASSTGATSEQFFGPGTRLTVL.

The chain combines TRBV19 with TRBJ2-5, with a tentative D call TRBD2 (6 bases). Between the trimmed V and J ends, which lost 3 bases and 5 bases, there was a span of 13 bases. The length of the CDR3 is 14 residues. The germline V gene encodes CDR1 LNHDA and CDR2 SQIVND (reference sequence). The CDR3 coding sequence is TGTGCCAGTAGTATGGGTCAGGGACTGGAGACCCAGTACTTC. This gives the protein CASSMGQGLETQYF.

This sequence joins TRBV7-3 and TRBJ1-2; no firm D call. The V gene's germline CDR1 is SGHTA and CDR2 FQGTGA. V lost 5 bases and J lost 4, with 11 bases in between. This CDR3 has 13 amino acids. The CDR3 DNA reads TGTGCCAGCAGCCCAGTGGACGGCTATGGCTACACCTTC. Its protein is CASSPVDGYGYTF.

The rearrangement links TRBV28 to TRBJ2-7, with D maybe TRBD2 (6 bases). This CDR3 comprises 14 residues. Trimming cost V 5 bases and J 1 base, with 12 bases left between them. Germline-derived CDR1 and CDR2 are MDHEN and SYDVKM. Here the CDR3 reads CASSPRGISYEQYF. Here the CDR3 DNA reads TGTGCCAGCAGTCCCCGCGGGATATCCTACGAGCAGTACTTC.

This chain uses TRBV30 with TRBJ2-7; 8 bases fit TRBD1. There are 14 residues in the CDR3. V dropped 1 base and J dropped 2; count of bases not matched to a gene: 4. The germline V gene has CDR1 GTSNPN and CDR2 SVGIG (reference sequence). The CDR3 bases are TGTGCCTGGAGTGACGGGACAGGAGCCTACGAGCAGTACTTC. Translated: CAWSDGTGAYEQYF.

Written as DNA, the CDR3 is TGTGCCACCCGGCCAGGGAGGCTTGAGACCCAGTACTTC. Translated, it gives CATRPGRLETQYF. V and J are TRBV7-6 and TRBJ2-5, with D maybe TRBD2 (6 bases). This CDR3 has 13 amino acids. V was pared by 10 bases and J by 5 bases, with 17 bases between. Germline V gene data show CDR1 as SGHVS and CDR2 as FNYEAQ. The full variable domain, its missing parts supplied by reference TRBV7-6 and TRBJ2-5, is GAGVSQSPRYKVTKRGQDVALRCDPISGHVSLYWYRQALGQGPEFLTYFNYEAQQDKSGLPNDRFSAERPEGSISTLTIQRTEQRDSAMYRCATRPGRLETQYFGPGTRLLVL.

The rearrangement joins TRBV21-1 to TRBJ2-7; the table's D call of TRBD1 was not tested on the DNA. TRBV21-1 represents a pseudogene. CDR3 length equals 14 residues. CDR3 protein: CASSWGGRTHEQYF. CDR3 in DNA: TGTGCCAGCAGCTGGGGCGGCAGGACCCACGAGCAGTACTTC.

V is TRBV5-5 and J is TRBJ2-1; TRBD2 might be the D (5 bases). Germline V gives CDR1 SGHKS, CDR2 YYEKEE (reference sequence). Deletions cut 0 bases from V and 2 bases from J, with 9 bases between. The CDR3 sequence is 15 residues long. DNA for the CDR3: TGTGCCAGCAGCTTGGCGCCCGGGGCCTACAATGAGCAGTTCTTC. It translates to CASSLAPGAYNEQFF.

The chain joins TRBV6-5 to TRBJ2-5; 8 positions match TRBD2. This CDR3 is built from 15 residues. The germline CDR1 and CDR2 sequences are MNHEY and SVGAGI. Unmatched junction bases numbered 8, after V lost 6 bases and J lost 2 bases. The CDR3 protein is CASRKPGRGQETQYF. CDR3 nucleotide sequence: TGTGCCAGCAGGAAACCCGGGAGGGGACAAGAGACCCAGTACTTC.

The chain is built from TRBV5-1 and TRBJ1-2; D unclear. This CDR3 has 14 amino acids. V shed 3 bases and J shed 2 bases, with 11 bases lying between them. The germline CDR1 and CDR2 sequences are SGHRS and YFSETQ. The CDR3 sequence is CASSSPTLNYGYTF. CDR3 in DNA: TGCGCCAGCAGCTCCCCAACTCTGAACTATGGCTACACCTTC.

The CDR3 DNA sequence: TGTGCCAGCAGTTACTTTTCCCAGGGAAGAACCAACGTCCTGACTTTC. The encoded protein is CASSYFSQGRTNVLTF. The chain recombines TRBV6-5 with TRBJ2-6; D possibly corresponds to TRBD1 (5 bases). The V gene lost 1 base and the J gene lost 8 bases, with 15 bases spanning the gap. Germline V gene sequence: CDR1 MNHEY, CDR2 SVGAGI. The CDR3 totals 16 residues.

This clone has ten or more counts. The V call is TRBV6-6, the J call TRBJ1-5; tentatively, D is TRBD1 (5 bases). Trimming took off 7 bases at V and 6 bases at J, with 16 bases between the two ends. This CDR3 is 14 amino acids long. The germline V gene has CDR1 MNHNY and CDR2 SVGAGI (reference sequence). CDR3 bases: TGTGCCAGCACCTGGGGGGGATCGGGTCAGCCCCAGCATTTT. Amino acid sequence: CASTWGGSGQPQHF.

This sequence joins TRBV5-1 and TRBJ2-7, with 7 bases lining up with TRBD2. This CDR3 comprises 15 residues. CDR1 and CDR2 (germline): SGHRS, YFSETQ. With V trimmed by 0 bases and J by 6 bases, 9 bases remained unmatched. Written as DNA, the CDR3 is TGCGCCAGCAGCTTGGAAGGCCTAGCGGTAGTCGAGCAGTACTTC. Encoded protein: CASSLEGLAVVEQYF.

This clone was recorded once. The chain combines TRBV5-8 with TRBJ1-1, with TRBD1 matching 9 bases. This CDR3 contains 16 residues. Germline V gene lookup returns CDR1 SGHTS and CDR2 YDEGEE. V lost 3 bases to trimming and J lost 7 bases; unmatched junction nucleotides: 13. CDR3: CASSSPTLNRGLEAFF. The CDR3 DNA reads as TGTGCCAGCAGCTCCCCAACTCTGAACAGGGGGCTTGAAGCTTTCTTT.

V gene TRBV27 combines with J gene TRBJ1-2; D is possibly TRBD1 (5 bases). Trimming removed 3 bases from V and 4 bases from J, with 12 bases in between. CDR1 is MNHEY and CDR2 is SMNVEV in the germline V gene (reference sequence). The CDR3 has 14 amino acids. CDR3 sequence reads: CASSFWRGSYGYTF. As DNA, the CDR3 is TGTGCCAGCAGTTTTTGGCGGGGGAGCTATGGCTACACCTTC.

The chain couples TRBV15 to TRBJ1-6; 7 nucleotides agree with TRBD1. V gave up 5 bases and J gave up 7 bases; unmatched junction bases: 20. The CDR3 runs to 19 residues. Germline V gives CDR1 LNHNV, CDR2 YYDKDF (reference sequence). As DNA, the CDR3 is TGTGCCACCAGCTCCCAGCGGAGGGGGCGCCCCGTACAGAATTCACCCCTCCACTTT. Its translation is CATSSQRRGRPVQNSPLHF.

This clone is a singleton in its sample. This chain links TRBV4-3 with TRBJ1-1; no definite D call. The length of the CDR3 is 17 residues. Germline assignment: CDR1 LGHNA and CDR2 YSLEER. Between the trimmed V and J ends, which lost 0 bases and 0 bases, there was a span of 14 bases. CDR3 residues: CASSQDPRSKLNTEAFF. Here the CDR3 DNA reads TGCGCCAGCAGCCAAGATCCCCGGTCAAAACTGAACACTGAAGCTTTCTTT.

The chain joins TRBV2 to TRBJ2-3, with D unclear. The CDR3 sequence is 14 residues long. The germline gives CDR1 SNHLY, CDR2 FYNNEI. V dropped 5 bases and J dropped 3 bases, with 12 bases sitting between them. CDR3 loop: CASSPTLGTDTQYF. Here the CDR3 DNA reads TGTGCCAGCAGTCCGACCTTAGGGACAGATACGCAGTATTTT. Filled out from reference TRBV2 and TRBJ2-3, the complete variable domain reads EPEVTQTPSHQVTQMGQEVILRCVPISNHLYFYWYRQILGQKVEFLVSFYNNEISEKSEIFDDQFSVERPDGSNFTLKIRSTKLEDSAMYFCASSPTLGTDTQYFGPGTRLTVL.